Shown below are 30 T cell receptor beta chains from a single sample sequenced in a study of Ad26.COV2.S vaccination and SARS-CoV-2 variants. Noted treatment: some 19 received Ad26.COV2.S at low or high dose, single or two shots; about five received placebo; per-sample allocation not given. Day 63 after the first vaccine or placebo injection was the time point for sampling. Profiling relied on immunoSEQ multiplex PCR, and the TCRdb table lists in-frame clones only, not all of them. There are around 300,000 clones in the sample; about 89% occur only once, and just under 5% lies in the top ten. The sequencing here drew on peripheral blood, taken in a trial of Ad26.COV2.S vaccine versus placebo. Receptor source: a person between 18 and 60 years old who received the Ad26.COV2.S COVID-19 vaccine or a placebo.

Only a few counts were recorded for this clone. This chain connects TRBV6-6 to TRBJ2-1; 10 positions agree with TRBD1. This CDR3 has 14 residues. CDR1 and CDR2 from the germline V gene are MNHNY and SVGAGI (reference sequence). V shed 6 bases, J shed 3 bases, and the junction held 2 bases outside the gene matches. The CDR3 region is CASSDRGLYNEQFF. The DNA of the CDR3 is TGTGCCAGCAGCGACAGGGGGCTCTACAATGAGCAGTTCTTC.

CDR3 amino acids: CASSQDKGLYEQYF. In DNA form, the CDR3 reads TGCGCCAGCAGCCAAGATAAGGGGCTCTACGAGCAGTACTTC. This chain joins TRBV4-3 and TRBJ2-7; D is perhaps TRBD1 (5 bases). V lost 0 bases, J lost 3 bases, and 9 bases lay in between. The CDR3 is 14 amino acids. Germline V CDR1 and CDR2: LGHNA, YSLEER.

The V gene is TRBV27, the J gene TRBJ2-7, with D possibly matching TRBD2 (6 bases). Trimming stripped 9 bases from V and 9 bases from J, with 18 bases between. Germline values: CDR1 MNHEY, CDR2 SMNVEV (reference sequence). The CDR3 spans 12 residues. CDR3 sequence (DNA): TGTGCCAGTTCCGGAGGAGGGCTTGGGCAGTACTTC. It specifies CASSGGGLGQYF.

The CDR3: CASSGRTGVYSTEAFF. In nucleotides, the CDR3 is TGTGCCAGCAGCGGACGGACAGGGGTCTATTCCACTGAAGCTTTCTTT. This chain links TRBV7-2 with TRBJ1-1, with 9 bases that match TRBD1. The length of the CDR3 is 16 residues. With V trimmed by 5 bases and J by 4 bases, 11 bases remained unmatched. Germline loops: CDR1 SGHTA, CDR2 FQGNSA. The full variable domain, in which reference TRBV7-2 and TRBJ1-1 provide the parts outside the CDR3, is GAGVSQSPSNKVTEKGKDVELRCDPISGHTALYWYRQSLGQGLEFLIYFQGNSAPDKSGLPSDRFSAERTGGSVSTLTIQRTQQEDSAVYLCASSGRTGVYSTEAFFGQGTRLTVV.

V and J are TRBV10-2 and TRBJ2-5, with 14 bases aligning to TRBD2. V lost 6 bases to trimming and J lost 4 bases; unmatched junction nucleotides: 4. From germline, CDR1 is WSHSY and CDR2 SAAADI. This CDR3 spans 15 amino acids. In DNA form, the CDR3 reads TGCGCCAGCAGAAGGACTAGCGGGGGGCCAGAGACCCAGTACTTC. It translates to CASRRTSGGPETQYF.

This sequence joins TRBV5-5 and TRBJ2-3, with 8 bases lining up with TRBD1. The CDR3 is 15 amino acids. Germline loops: CDR1 SGHKS, CDR2 YYEKEE (reference sequence). Losses at the gene ends were 2 bases for V and 1 base for J; bases not matched to a gene: 3. The CDR3 sequence: CASSLDRGGTDTQYF. The CDR3 nucleotides read TGTGCCAGCAGCTTAGACAGGGGCGGCACAGATACGCAGTATTTT.

V gene TRBV11-3 combines with J gene TRBJ2-6; D possibly uses TRBD1 or TRBD2 (6 bases each). V lost 2 bases and J 0 bases, leaving 11 bases between the germline ends. This CDR3 comprises 17 residues. Germline CDR1 is SGHNT and CDR2 is YENEEA. In DNA, the CDR3 is TGTGCCAGCAGCTTATCTGGGGGGCCCTCTGGGGCCAACGTCCTGACTTTC. It is translated as CASSLSGGPSGANVLTF.

The rearrangement joins TRBV10-2 to TRBJ2-7; TRBD2 matches at 8 bases. CDR1 is WSHSY, CDR2 SAAADI, per germline. This CDR3 has 14 residues. V trimming: 6 bases; J trimming: 3 bases; junction bases outside the gene matches: 7. CDR3 region: CASRPAGDHYEQYF. The DNA for the CDR3 is TGCGCCAGCAGACCAGCGGGGGATCACTACGAGCAGTACTTC.

V gene TRBV19 combines with J gene TRBJ1-1, with D uncertain. Germline assignment: CDR1 LNHDA and CDR2 SQIVND (reference sequence). This CDR3 is built from 14 residues. The V and J ends lost 7 bases and 1 base respectively, with 13 bases between them. DNA for the CDR3: TGTGCCAGTAAGAAGGGCAGTACGAACACTGAAGCTTTCTTT. Translation: CASKKGSTNTEAFF.

The sample holds a few counts of this clone. The chain uses TRBV7-2 and TRBJ2-5; 8 bases line up with TRBD1. CDR3 length: 14 amino acids. In germline, CDR1 is SGHTA, CDR2 FQGNSA. J was trimmed by 2 bases and V by 5 bases; bases with no gene match: 4. The CDR3 DNA is TGTGCCAGCAGCCAGAGGACAGGGCAAGAGACCCAGTACTTC. It codes for CASSQRTGQETQYF. Combining the CDR3 with reference TRBV7-2 and TRBJ2-5 gives the whole variable domain GAGVSQSPSNKVTEKGKDVELRCDPISGHTALYWYRQSLGQGLEFLIYFQGNSAPDKSGLPSDRFSAERTGGSVSTLTIQRTQQEDSAVYLCASSQRTGQETQYFGPGTRLLVL.

The sample holds one count of this clone. This rearrangement joins TRBV6-5 to TRBJ1-2, with D unclear. The CDR3 sequence is 13 residues long. CDR1 is MNHEY and CDR2 is SVGAGI in the germline V gene. V was cut by 2 bases and J by 2 bases, with 6 bases left in between. The CDR3 region has the DNA TGTGCCAGCAGTTACGCGGAGAACTATGGCTACACCTTC. Its translation: CASSYAENYGYTF.

The rearrangement joins TRBV6-1 to TRBJ2-3, with D possibly matching TRBD1 (6 bases). This CDR3 contains 16 residues. The germline V gene has CDR1 MNHNS and CDR2 SASEGT. Trimming stripped 3 bases from V and 1 base from J, with 14 bases between. The CDR3 DNA is TGTGCCAGCAGTGAGAGACAGGCCCAGGGCACAGATACGCAGTATTTT. The encoded protein is CASSERQAQGTDTQYF.

This clone was counted a single time. This chain links TRBV27 with TRBJ2-1, with 14 bases fitting TRBD2. Germline V lookup: CDR1 MNHEY, CDR2 SMNVEV (reference sequence). Trimming at V came to 6 bases and at J to 6 bases, leaving 7 bases not matched to a gene. The CDR3 consists of 16 residues. CDR3 sequence (DNA): TGTGCCAGCAGCGAAGGACTAGCGGGAGGACGCAATGAGCAGTTCTTC. Amino acids: CASSEGLAGGRNEQFF.

The chain links TRBV2 to TRBJ2-3; 8 bases are a match to TRBD2. The junction had 10 bases not matched to a gene; V was cut back by 6 bases and J by 2 bases. The CDR3 runs 16 residues. The germline V gene encodes CDR1 SNHLY and CDR2 FYNNEI. The CDR3 bases are TGTGCCAGCAGGGGAACGGCGGGAGGTGTCACAGATACGCAGTATTTT. Protein product: CASRGTAGGVTDTQYF.

The chain joins TRBV5-5 to TRBJ1-2; TRBD1 might be the D (6 bases). Trimming stripped 4 bases from V and 3 bases from J, with 10 bases between. The CDR3 loop spans 13 amino acids. CDR1 and CDR2 from the germline V gene are SGHKS and YYEKEE (reference sequence). The CDR3 is CASSLGQYYGYTF. CDR3 nucleotides: TGTGCCAGCAGCCTAGGACAGTACTATGGCTACACCTTC.

The rearrangement joins TRBV9 to TRBJ1-1, with TRBD1 matching over 9 bases. The germline gives CDR1 SGDLS, CDR2 YYNGEE. The CDR3 loop spans 15 amino acids. V lost 4 bases to trimming and J lost 1 base; unmatched junction nucleotides: 5. CDR3: CASSLRTGENTEAFF. DNA for the CDR3: TGTGCCAGCAGCCTCCGGACAGGGGAGAACACTGAAGCTTTCTTT.

V usage is TRBV7-8 and J usage is TRBJ2-1; the D gene could be TRBD1 or TRBD2 (6 bases each). V lost 2 bases and J 7 bases, leaving 9 bases between the germline ends. The CDR3 runs 13 residues. CDR1 SGHVS and CDR2 FQNEAQ come from the germline V gene. CDR3 bases: TGTGCCAGCAGCTTACAGGGGAGGAATGAGCAGTTCTTC. As protein: CASSLQGRNEQFF.

The chain joins TRBV5-6 to TRBJ2-2; a weak D match, TRBD2 (6 bases). Germline lookup yields CDR1 SGHDT and CDR2 YYEEEE. The CDR3 contains 15 residues. The germline V and J ends were trimmed by 7 bases and 3 bases, with 16 bases remaining between them. The CDR3 sequence: CASCLKGLHTGELFF. The CDR3, as DNA: TGTGCCAGCTGCCTTAAGGGACTCCACACCGGGGAGCTGTTTTTT.

The chain links TRBV24-1 to TRBJ2-1, with D perhaps being TRBD1 or TRBD2 (7 bases each). The CDR3 consists of 12 residues. V lost 7 bases, J lost 10 bases, and 13 bases lay in between. The germline gives CDR1 KGHDR, CDR2 SFDVKD. DNA for the CDR3: TGTGCCACCAGCCAGGGGGAGGGAGAGCAGTTCTTC. Amino acids: CATSQGEGEQFF.

The chain couples TRBV28 to TRBJ2-1; the match to TRBD2 covers 9 bases. The CDR3 contains 15 residues. From germline, CDR1 is MDHEN and CDR2 SYDVKM. The junction had 11 bases not matched to a gene; V was cut back by 7 bases and J by 7 bases. For the CDR3, the DNA is TGTGCCAGCACCGTGGCGGGAGGGGTTCAGAATGAGCAGTTCTTC. Its translation is CASTVAGGVQNEQFF.

CDR3 sequence reads: CASSYLGREQFF. The DNA of the CDR3 is TGTGCCAGCAGTTACCTTGGGCGTGAGCAGTTCTTC. The genes are TRBV6-2 or TRBV6-3 and TRBJ2-1; D is undetermined. The CDR3 sequence is 12 residues long. Germline-derived CDR1 and CDR2 are MNHEY and SVGEGT. V was pared by 2 bases and J by 9 bases, with 8 bases between.

V and J are TRBV7-2 and TRBJ1-2, with D possibly being TRBD1 (6 bases). This CDR3 region has 14 residues. Germline-derived CDR1 and CDR2 are SGHTA and FQGNSA. Trimming took off 1 base at V and 4 bases at J, with 10 bases between the two ends. DNA of the CDR3: TGTGCCAGCAGCTTAGGGACAGCTAGCTATGGCTACACCTTC. Translating it yields CASSLGTASYGYTF.

This sequence joins TRBV9 and TRBJ2-7; D may be TRBD2 (6 bases). Trimming cost V 0 bases and J 5 bases, with 9 bases left between them. The germline V gene has CDR1 SGDLS and CDR2 YYNGEE. This CDR3 comprises 13 residues. The CDR3 DNA reads TGTGCCAGCAGCGTAGGACTAGGAGACGAGCAGTACTTC. Its protein product is CASSVGLGDEQYF.

CDR3 DNA sequence: TGTGCCAGCACCCTAGCGGGAGGGCCCAACAATGAGCAGTTCTTC. This sequence encodes CASTLAGGPNNEQFF. The chain combines TRBV6-6 with TRBJ2-1, with 12 bases identical to TRBD2. With 7 bases clipped from V and 5 bases from J, the junction kept 6 bases outside the gene matches. Germline values: CDR1 MNHNY, CDR2 SVGAGI (reference sequence). The CDR3 loop spans 15 amino acids.

The chain links TRBV30 to TRBJ1-5; 8 bases match TRBD1. The CDR3 is 15 amino acids. J was trimmed by 5 bases and V by 3 bases; bases with no gene match: 9. The V gene's germline CDR1 is GTSNPN and CDR2 SVGIG (reference sequence). CDR3 nucleotides: TGTGCCTGGAGCCGAGCAGGGGGCGCGGATCAGCCCCAGCATTTT. Translating gives CAWSRAGGADQPQHF.

There are a few counts of this clone. V is TRBV7-9 and J is TRBJ1-3; TRBD1 matches at 7 bases. The CDR3 sequence is 13 residues long. The ends lost 7 bases at V and 3 bases at J; junction bases unmatched: 3. The germline V gene has CDR1 SEHNR and CDR2 FQNEAQ (reference sequence). CDR3 nucleotide sequence: TGTGCCAGCAACCGACAGGGTGGAAACACCATATATTTT. Encoded protein: CASNRQGGNTIYF.

The V call is TRBV5-6, the J call TRBJ1-3; D not resolved. This CDR3 is 14 amino acids long. The V gene's germline CDR1 is SGHDT and CDR2 YYEEEE. Trimming pared 0 bases from V and 0 bases from J, leaving 4 bases between. The CDR3 protein is CASSLGYSGNTIYF. The DNA of the CDR3 is TGTGCCAGCAGCTTGGGTTACTCTGGAAACACCATATATTTT.

The chain joins TRBV2 to TRBJ1-2; TRBD1 is a possible D gene (6 bases). In germline, CDR1 is SNHLY, CDR2 FYNNEI. Trimming pared 8 bases from V and 6 bases from J, leaving 13 bases between. CDR3 length equals 12 residues. As DNA, the CDR3 is TGTGCCAGCTCGGGGGCGGATGATGGCTACACCTTC. This codes for CASSGADDGYTF.

CDR3: CSASSGLFSGNTIYF. The CDR3 bases are TGCAGTGCTAGTTCCGGACTGTTCTCTGGAAACACCATATATTTT. The rearrangement links TRBV20-1 to TRBJ1-3, with D unclear. CDR3 size: 15 residues. Germline V gives CDR1 DFQATT, CDR2 SNEGSKA (reference sequence). Trimming stripped 3 bases from V and 0 bases from J, with 12 bases between.

The chain recombines TRBV7-9 with TRBJ2-5; a weak D match, TRBD1 (6 bases). Trimming pared 0 bases from V and 2 bases from J, leaving 13 bases between. Germline assignment: CDR1 SEHNR and CDR2 FQNEAQ (reference sequence). The CDR3 length is 16 residues. The CDR3 sequence: CASSLATGQAQETQYF. The CDR3 nucleotides are TGTGCCAGCAGCTTAGCTACGGGACAAGCACAAGAGACCCAGTACTTC.